Listed below are T cell receptor beta chains from one sample, sequenced in a study of vaccination effects on CD4 cells after COVID-19. Data came from immunoSEQ multiplex PCR; TCRdb stores just in-frame clones and leaves some out. The sample holds 40,000 or so clones, around 70% seen once. No antigen has been assigned to these receptors. The sample consisted of CD4+ T cells from PBMCs cultured with a peptide pool, taken before COVID-19 vaccination. The receptors were sampled from a human donor who had a prior SARS-CoV-2 infection. Both conserved end residues are part of each CDR3. Each record gives: V gene, J gene, clone size, CDR3 protein. Expanded clones get a size class; other rows say once, few or many, or leave the size out.

TRBV7-9	TRBJ1-4	.	CASSLGWGTATNEKLFF
TRBV6-5	TRBJ1-1	few	CASSYDQGNTEAFF
TRBV5-8	TRBJ2-3	.	CASPTNRLAGSTDTQYF
TRBV10-3	TRBJ1-2	.	CAISEPRGGLKENYGYTF
TRBV9	TRBJ2-1	.	CASSPTPEPYNEQFF
TRBV5-4	TRBJ2-1	few	CASRKRGANEQFF
TRBV5-1	TRBJ2-5	.	CASSLFRSGKFGQETQYF
TRBV9	TRBJ1-3	few	CASSARLGTVGNTIYF
TRBV7-2	TRBJ1-2	few	CASSLRRTVVYGYTF
TRBV5-6	TRBJ2-2	.	CASSLGGGENTGELFF
TRBV11-3	TRBJ2-1	.	CASSLGDYAYNEQFF
TRBV5-5	TRBJ1-1	once	CASSRTGNTEAFF
TRBV2	TRBJ1-2	.	CASSEVRGPSGGHGYTF
TRBV7-2	TRBJ2-3	few	CASTPEPRGGRGTQYF
TRBV7-8	TRBJ1-2	.	CASSLGGNYGYTF
TRBV19	TRBJ2-3	.	CASSIDLWEWSTDTQYF
TRBV29-1	TRBJ1-4	.	CSVEGQGAVGEKLFF
TRBV15	TRBJ2-1	.	CATSRDYRNEQFF
TRBV21-1	TRBJ2-7	few	CASSPTAYEQYF
TRBV11-3	TRBJ2-2	.	CASSLKGWGRTNTGELFF
TRBV21-1	TRBJ2-6	.	CASLDVIGFESSGANVLTF
TRBV2	TRBJ1-5	few	CASRADQGAQHF
TRBV15	TRBJ2-7	.	CATSLRLGTSGEQYF
TRBV10-3	TRBJ1-1	.	CAISGEGIEAFF
TRBV6-6	TRBJ2-3	.	CASSRQTLHIKQYF
TRBV19	TRBJ1-5	.	CASNPDRGSNQPQHF
TRBV12-5	TRBJ2-1	.	CASKPQNRGSYNEQFF
TRBV6-1	TRBJ1-1	.	CASSETYTEAFF
TRBV2	TRBJ1-5	.	CASSDVYSSQPQHF
TRBV4-3	TRBJ1-1	.	CASSQENRDTEAFF
TRBV7-9	TRBJ1-6	.	CASSLSGGNSPLHF
TRBV6-2/TRBV6-3	TRBJ2-1	.	CASSYPSGTSKNEQFF
TRBV15	TRBJ2-1	.	CATSRPGGNEQFF
TRBV10-3	TRBJ1-2	few	CAISEGGSRAYGYTF
TRBV6-4	TRBJ2-7	.	CAIPLAGGRNEQYF
TRBV9	TRBJ2-3	.	CASSLRDTMADTQYF
TRBV29-1	TRBJ2-1	.	CSVPGLAGDLLYNEQFF
TRBV7-2	TRBJ2-3	.	CASSSPLAGASSTDTQYF
TRBV7-3	TRBJ1-2	.	CASSSGASGYGYTF
TRBV5-1	TRBJ1-1	.	CASSLGGGITEAFF
TRBV5-1	TRBJ2-5	once	CASSLEGWRETQYF
TRBV10-3	TRBJ1-1	.	CAISERDRGRNEAFF
TRBV7-8	TRBJ2-3	.	CASSLEGRGDTQYF
TRBV15	TRBJ1-4	.	CATSIQLRGEKLFF
TRBV6-5	TRBJ1-1	few	CATLESGMNTEAFF
TRBV2	TRBJ2-5	once	CASSYQETQYF
TRBV9	TRBJ2-7	.	CASSEGPERMPYEQYF